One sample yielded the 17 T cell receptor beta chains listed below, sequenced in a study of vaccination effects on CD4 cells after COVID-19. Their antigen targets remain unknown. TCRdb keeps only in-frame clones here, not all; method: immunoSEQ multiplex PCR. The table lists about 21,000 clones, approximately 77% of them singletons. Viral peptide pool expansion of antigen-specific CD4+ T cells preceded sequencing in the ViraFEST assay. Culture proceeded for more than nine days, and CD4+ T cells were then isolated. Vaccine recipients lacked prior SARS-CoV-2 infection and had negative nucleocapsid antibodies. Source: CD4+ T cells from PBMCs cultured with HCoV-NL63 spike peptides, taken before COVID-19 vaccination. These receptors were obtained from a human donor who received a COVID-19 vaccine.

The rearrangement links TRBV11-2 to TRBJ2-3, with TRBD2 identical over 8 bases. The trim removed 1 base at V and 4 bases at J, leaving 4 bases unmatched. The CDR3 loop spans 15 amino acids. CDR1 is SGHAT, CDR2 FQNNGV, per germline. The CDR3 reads CASSLVGSGADTQYF. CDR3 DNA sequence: TGTGCCAGCAGCTTAGTAGGTAGCGGGGCAGATACGCAGTATTTT.

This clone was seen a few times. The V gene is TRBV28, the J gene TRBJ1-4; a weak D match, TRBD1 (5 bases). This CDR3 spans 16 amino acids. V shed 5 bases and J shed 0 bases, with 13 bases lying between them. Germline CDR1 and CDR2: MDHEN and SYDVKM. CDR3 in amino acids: CASSLGVIATNEKLFF. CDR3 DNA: TGTGCCAGCAGTCTGGGGGTGATTGCAACTAATGAAAAACTGTTTTTT.

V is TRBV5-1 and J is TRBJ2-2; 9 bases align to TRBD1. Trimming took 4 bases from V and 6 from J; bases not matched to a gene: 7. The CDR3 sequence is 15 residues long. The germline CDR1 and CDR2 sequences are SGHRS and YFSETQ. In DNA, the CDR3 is TGCGCCAGCAGCCTCGGACAGGGGATCGCCGGGGAGCTGTTTTTT. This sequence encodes CASSLGQGIAGELFF.

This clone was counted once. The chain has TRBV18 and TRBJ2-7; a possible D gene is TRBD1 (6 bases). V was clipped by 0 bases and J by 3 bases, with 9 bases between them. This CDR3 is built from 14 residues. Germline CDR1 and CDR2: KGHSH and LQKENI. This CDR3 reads CASSPPGTNYEQYF. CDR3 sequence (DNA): TGTGCCAGCTCACCACCCGGGACAAACTACGAGCAGTACTTC.

The CDR3 is CASSPAGTGYSYNEQFF. The CDR3 DNA reads TGTGCCAGCAGCCCCGCCGGGACAGGATACTCCTACAATGAGCAGTTCTTC. The chain links TRBV7-2 to TRBJ2-1; 8 bases match TRBD1. The V gene's germline CDR1 is SGHTA and CDR2 FQGNSA. V lost 5 bases to trimming and J lost 0 bases; unmatched junction nucleotides: 9. CDR3 size: 17 residues. Using reference TRBV7-2 and TRBJ2-1 for the parts outside the CDR3, the full variable domain is GAGVSQSPSNKVTEKGKDVELRCDPISGHTALYWYRQSLGQGLEFLIYFQGNSAPDKSGLPSDRFSAERTGGSVSTLTIQRTQQEDSAVYLCASSPAGTGYSYNEQFFGPGTRLTVL.

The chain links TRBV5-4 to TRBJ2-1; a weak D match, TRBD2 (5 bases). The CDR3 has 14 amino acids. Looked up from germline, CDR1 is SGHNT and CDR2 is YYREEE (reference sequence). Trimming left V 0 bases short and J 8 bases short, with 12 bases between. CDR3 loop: CASSLGTDLDEQFF. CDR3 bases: TGTGCCAGCAGCTTGGGAACGGACTTGGATGAGCAGTTCTTC. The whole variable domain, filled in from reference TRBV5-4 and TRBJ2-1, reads ETGVTQSPTHLIKTRGQQVTLRCSSQSGHNTVSWYQQALGQGPQFIFQYYREEENGRGNFPPRFSGLQFPNYSSELNVNALELDDSALYLCASSLGTDLDEQFFGPGTRLTVL.

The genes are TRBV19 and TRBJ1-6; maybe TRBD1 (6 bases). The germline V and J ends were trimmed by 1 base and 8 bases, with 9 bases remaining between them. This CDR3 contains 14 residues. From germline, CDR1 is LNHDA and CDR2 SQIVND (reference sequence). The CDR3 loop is CASSIAGADSPLHF. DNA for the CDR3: TGTGCCAGTAGTATAGCAGGGGCAGATTCACCCCTCCACTTT.

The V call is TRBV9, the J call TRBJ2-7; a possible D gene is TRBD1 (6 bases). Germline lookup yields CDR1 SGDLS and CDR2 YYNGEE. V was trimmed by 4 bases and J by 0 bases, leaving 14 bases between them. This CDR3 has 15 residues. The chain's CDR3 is CASSPQGESSYEQYF. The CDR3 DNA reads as TGTGCCAGCAGCCCACAGGGCGAAAGCTCCTACGAGCAGTACTTC.

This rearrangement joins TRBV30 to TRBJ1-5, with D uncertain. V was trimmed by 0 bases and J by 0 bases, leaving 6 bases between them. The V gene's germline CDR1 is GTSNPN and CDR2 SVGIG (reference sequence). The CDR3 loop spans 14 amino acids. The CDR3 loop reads CAWSVLNSNQPQHF. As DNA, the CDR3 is TGTGCCTGGAGTGTACTGAATAGCAATCAGCCCCAGCATTTT.

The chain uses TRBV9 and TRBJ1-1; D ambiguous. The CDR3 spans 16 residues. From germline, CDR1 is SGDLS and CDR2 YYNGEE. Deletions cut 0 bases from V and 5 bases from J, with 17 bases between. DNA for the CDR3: TGTGCCAGCAGCGTAGGCGGTAGCGGGGTAGGTACTGAAGCTTTCTTT. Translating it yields CASSVGGSGVGTEAFF. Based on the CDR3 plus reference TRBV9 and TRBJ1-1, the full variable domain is DSGVTQTPKHLITATGQRVTLRCSPRSGDLSVYWYQQSLDQGLQFLIQYYNGEERAKGNILERFSAQQFPDLHSELNLSSLELGDSALYFCASSVGGSGVGTEAFFGQGTRLTVV.

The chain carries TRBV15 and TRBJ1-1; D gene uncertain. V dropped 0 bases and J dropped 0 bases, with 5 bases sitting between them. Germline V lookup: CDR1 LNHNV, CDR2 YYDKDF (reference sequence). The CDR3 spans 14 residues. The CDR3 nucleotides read TGTGCCACCAGCAGAGAGAAAATGAACACTGAAGCTTTCTTT. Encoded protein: CATSREKMNTEAFF.

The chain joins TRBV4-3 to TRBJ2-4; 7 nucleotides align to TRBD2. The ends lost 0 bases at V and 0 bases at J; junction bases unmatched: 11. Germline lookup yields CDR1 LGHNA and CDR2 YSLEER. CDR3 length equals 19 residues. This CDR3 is CASSQDPPGTTLAKNIQYF. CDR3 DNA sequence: TGCGCCAGCAGCCAAGACCCCCCGGGGACTACCCTAGCCAAAAACATTCAGTACTTC.

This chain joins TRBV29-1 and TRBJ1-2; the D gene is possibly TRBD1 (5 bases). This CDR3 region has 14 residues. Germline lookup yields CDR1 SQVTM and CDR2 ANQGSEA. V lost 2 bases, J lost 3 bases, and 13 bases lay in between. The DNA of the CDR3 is TGCAGCGTTGAACCGAGGGGCGACGACTATGGCTACACCTTC. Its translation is CSVEPRGDDYGYTF.

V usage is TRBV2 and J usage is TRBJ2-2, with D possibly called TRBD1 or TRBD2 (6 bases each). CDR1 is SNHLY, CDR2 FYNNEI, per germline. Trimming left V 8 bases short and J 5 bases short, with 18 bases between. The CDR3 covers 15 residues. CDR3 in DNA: TGTGCCAGCGCGCGGGACTCCCAGGGGACCGGGGAGCTGTTTTTT. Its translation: CASARDSQGTGELFF.

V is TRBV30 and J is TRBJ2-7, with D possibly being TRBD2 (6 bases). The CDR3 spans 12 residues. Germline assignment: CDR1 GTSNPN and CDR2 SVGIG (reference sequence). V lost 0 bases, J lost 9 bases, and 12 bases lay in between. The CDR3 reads CAWSVPVGGQYF. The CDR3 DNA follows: TGTGCCTGGAGTGTACCCGTCGGGGGGCAGTACTTC.

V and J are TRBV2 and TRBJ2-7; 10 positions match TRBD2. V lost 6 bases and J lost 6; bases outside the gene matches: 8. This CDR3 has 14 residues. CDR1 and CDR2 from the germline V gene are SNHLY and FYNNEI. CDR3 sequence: CASRAEREGREQYF. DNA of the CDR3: TGTGCCAGCAGGGCAGAGCGGGAGGGCCGCGAGCAGTACTTC. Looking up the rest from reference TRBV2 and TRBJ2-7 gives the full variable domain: EPEVTQTPSHQVTQMGQEVILRCVPISNHLYFYWYRQILGQKVEFLVSFYNNEISEKSEIFDDQFSVERPDGSNFTLKIRSTKLEDSAMYFCASRAEREGREQYFGPGTRLTVT.

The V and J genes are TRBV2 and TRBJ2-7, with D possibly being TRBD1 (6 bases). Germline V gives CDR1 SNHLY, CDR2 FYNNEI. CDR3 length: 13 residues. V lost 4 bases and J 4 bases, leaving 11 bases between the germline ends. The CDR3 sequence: CASSVGTTYEQYF. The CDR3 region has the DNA TGTGCCAGCAGTGTCGGGACAACTTACGAGCAGTACTTC.